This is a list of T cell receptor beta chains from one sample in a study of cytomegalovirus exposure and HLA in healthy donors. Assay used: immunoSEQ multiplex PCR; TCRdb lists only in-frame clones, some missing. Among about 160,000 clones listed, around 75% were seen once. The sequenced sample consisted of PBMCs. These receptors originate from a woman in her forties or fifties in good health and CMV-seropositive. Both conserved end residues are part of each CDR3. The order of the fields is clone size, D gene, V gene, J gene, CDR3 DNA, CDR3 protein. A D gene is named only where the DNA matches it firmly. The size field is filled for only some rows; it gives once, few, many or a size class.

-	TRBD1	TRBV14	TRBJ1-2	TGTGCCAGCAGCCAACTTTACAGGGGTCCTAACTATGGCTACACCTTC	CASSQLYRGPNYGYTF
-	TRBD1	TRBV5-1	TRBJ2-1	TGCGCCAGCAACCTGGGACAGGGGGCTGGGAATGAGCAGTTCTTC	CASNLGQGAGNEQFF
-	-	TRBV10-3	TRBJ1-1	TGTGCCATCAGACAAAGTAACACTGAAGCTTTCTTT	CAIRQSNTEAFF
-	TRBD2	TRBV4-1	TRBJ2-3	TGCGCCAGCAGCGGAGGGGAGGGAAGTTATTTAGATACGCAGTATTTT	CASSGGEGSYLDTQYF
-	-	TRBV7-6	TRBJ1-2	TGTGCCAGCAGCTTAGCGGGGGGGGGCGGCTACACCTTC	CASSLAGGGGYTF
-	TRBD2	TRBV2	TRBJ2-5	TGTGCCAGCAGTAGGAGGGGAGCGGGGCAACAGACCCAGTACTTC	CASSRRGAGQQTQYF
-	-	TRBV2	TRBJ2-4	TGTGCCAGCAGTGGTGGGGGCAGGGGAAACATTCAGTACTTC	CASSGGGRGNIQYF
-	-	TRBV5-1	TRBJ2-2	TGCGCCAGCAGCTTGTCAGCGTCGAACACCGGGGAGCTGTTTTTT	CASSLSASNTGELFF
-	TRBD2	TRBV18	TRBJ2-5	TGTGCCAGCTCAAGGCAACCTAGCGGGGGCCAAGAGACCCAGTACTTC	CASSRQPSGGQETQYF
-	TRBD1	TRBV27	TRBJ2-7	TGTGCCAGCAGTTTAGGTGCGACAGGGCGAAGAGGCGAGCAGTACTTC	CASSLGATGRRGEQYF
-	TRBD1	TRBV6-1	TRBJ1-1	TGTGCCAGCTTGCGGACAGGTCTGAAGACTTTCTTT	CASLRTGLKTFF
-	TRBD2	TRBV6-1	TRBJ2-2	TGTGCCAGCAGTGAAAGCGGGGGGGCTGTCACCGGGGAGCTGTTTTTT	CASSESGGAVTGELFF
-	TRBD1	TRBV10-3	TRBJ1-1	TGTGCCAGCCAAGGACAGGTGAACACTGAAGCTTTCTTT	CASQGQVNTEAFF
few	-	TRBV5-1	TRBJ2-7	TGCGCCAGCAGCTTGGAAAGGGGCCCTGGGGGGGAGCAGTACTTC	CASSLERGPGGEQYF
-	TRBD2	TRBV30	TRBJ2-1	TGTGCCTGGAGTTGGGGTGGCGGGGGGGTGGAGAATGAGCAGTTCTTC	CAWSWGGGGVENEQFF
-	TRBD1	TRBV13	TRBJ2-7	TGTGCCAGCAGCCCCCCGGGACAGACCTACGAGCAGTACTTC	CASSPPGQTYEQYF
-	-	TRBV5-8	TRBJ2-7	TGTGCCAGCAGCTTGGACGGGACCTACGAGCAGTACTTC	CASSLDGTYEQYF
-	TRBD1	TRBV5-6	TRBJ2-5	TGTGCCAGCACCGGGACAGAGCTAGAGACCCAGTACTTC	CASTGTELETQYF
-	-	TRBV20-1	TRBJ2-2	TGCAGTGCCACGAACACCGGGGAGCTGTTTTTT	CSATNTGELFF
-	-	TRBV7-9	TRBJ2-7	TGTGCCAGCAGCTTAGAGGGGTGCGAGCAGTACTTC	CASSLEGCEQYF
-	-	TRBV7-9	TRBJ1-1	TGTTCCAGCAGCTTGACGGAGGGTGAAGCTTTCTTT	CSSSLTEGEAFF
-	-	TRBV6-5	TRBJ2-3	TGTGCCAGCACTGGGACTAGCACAGATACGCAGTATTTT	CASTGTSTDTQYF
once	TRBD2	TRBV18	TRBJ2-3	TGTGCCAGCTCACCGTTAGCGGGGGGAGATACGCAGTATTTT	CASSPLAGGDTQYF
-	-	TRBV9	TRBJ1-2	TGTGCCAGCAGCGCGGACAGTGGAGGTCGAGGCTACACCTTC	CASSADSGGRGYTF
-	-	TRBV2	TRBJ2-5	TGTGCCAGCAGTGAATCTAGCGCCCAGACCCAGTACTTC	CASSESSAQTQYF
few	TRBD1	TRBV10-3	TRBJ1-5	TGTGCCATCAGCGGACAGGGAGATCAGCCCCAGCATTTT	CAISGQGDQPQHF
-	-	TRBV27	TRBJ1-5	TGTGCCAGCAGTTTACAAGGCGGGAACCAGCCCCAGCATTTT	CASSLQGGNQPQHF